This T cell receptor (beta chain) was observed in a study of cytomegalovirus exposure and HLA in healthy donors. Use of 60 Vbeta and 13 Jbeta primers characterized the PCR. The data were produced by immunoSEQ multiplex PCR, yet TCRdb's version contains in-frame clones alone and is incomplete. The sample yields roughly 180,000 clones, over 60% seen once. Sequencing was done on a sample of PBMCs. This clonotype was obtained from a man aged 18 to 35 in good health and CMV-seronegative.

The CDR3 DNA reads TGTGCCAGCAGTTTCGGACAGAAAATGACGAGGGAGCAGTACTTC. The encoded protein is CASSFGQKMTREQYF. V and J are TRBV28 and TRBJ2-7; a possible D gene is TRBD1 (6 bases). The CDR3 has 15 residues. Per the germline V gene, CDR1 is MDHEN and CDR2 is SYDVKM. V was trimmed by 3 bases and J by 7 bases, leaving 19 bases between them.